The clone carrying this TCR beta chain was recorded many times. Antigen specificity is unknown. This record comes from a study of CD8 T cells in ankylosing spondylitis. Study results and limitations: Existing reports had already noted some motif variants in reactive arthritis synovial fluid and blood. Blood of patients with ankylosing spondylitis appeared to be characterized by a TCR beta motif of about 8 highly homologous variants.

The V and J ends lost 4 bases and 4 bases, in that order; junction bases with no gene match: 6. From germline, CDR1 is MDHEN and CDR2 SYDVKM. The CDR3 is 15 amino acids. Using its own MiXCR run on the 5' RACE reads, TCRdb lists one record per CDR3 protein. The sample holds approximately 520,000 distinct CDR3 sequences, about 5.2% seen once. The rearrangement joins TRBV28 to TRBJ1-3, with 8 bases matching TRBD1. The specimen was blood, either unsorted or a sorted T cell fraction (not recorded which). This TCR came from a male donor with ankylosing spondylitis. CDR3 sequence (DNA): TGTGCCAGCAGTTCCCTCGACAGGGGAGGAAACACCATATATTTT. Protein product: CASSSLDRGGNTIYF. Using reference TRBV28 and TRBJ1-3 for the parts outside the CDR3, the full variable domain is DVKVTQSSRYLVKRTGEKVFLECVQDMDHENMFWYRQDPGLGLRLIYFSYDVKMKEKGDIPEGYSVSREKKERFSLILESASTNQTSMYLCASSSLDRGGNTIYFGEGSWLTVV.